This T cell receptor (beta chain) was observed in a study of T cells after yellow fever vaccination. This clonotype was counted between two and nine times. Antigen specificity is unknown. Study-wide points: Booster samples showed a return of most primary-vaccination clones (around 95% CD4, 85% to 90% CD8).

Germline V lookup: CDR1 MGHDK, CDR2 SYGVNS. CDR3 length: 16 amino acids. V trimming: 5 bases; J trimming: 5 bases; junction bases outside the gene matches: 11. Generation of TCR cDNA used 5'RACE template switching (which added a universal primer site and UMIs). TCRdb reanalysed the 5' RACE reads using MiXCR and keeps one entry per CDR3 protein. The table shows some 600,000 distinct CDR3 sequences, with roughly an eighth occurring only once. The clonotype was recovered from a man aged 25 to 45 who received the YFV17D yellow fever vaccine. The chain carries TRBV25-1 and TRBJ2-5; 10 bases are a match to TRBD1. The input for sequencing was PBMCs, taken on the day of the yellow fever booster vaccination. CDR3 bases: TGTGCCAGCAGTCTCCCCAGGGACAGGGGTTTGGAGACCCAGTACTTC. Translation gives CASSLPRDRGLETQYF.